This T cell receptor beta chain came from a study of shared clonotypes between healthy human individuals. Study background: Per donor, three plates held CD4 naive cells, three held CD4 memory, two held CD8 naive and one held CD8 memory.

As for this clone: What it binds is unknown.

As handled by the study authors: ImmunoSEQ junction-only sequences lacked quality scores, so their filtering differed. The assay was immunoSEQ multiplex PCR, and TCRdb's table has in-frame clones only and misses some. The DNA gave D and trimming, while V, J and clone size come from that table. Of roughly 2 million clones in the sample, approximately 94% were seen once. The study's findings and limits: Rarefaction showed sorted-subset sequencing was incomplete despite large depth. Larger estimated richness was generally seen in naive subsets than in memory subsets.

V lost 0 bases and J lost 4, with 10 bases in between. CDR1 is GTSNPN, CDR2 SVGIG, per germline (reference sequence). CDR3 size: 15 residues. The origin of this receptor is a young man in good health. Sequencing used naive CD4+ T cells sorted from blood. Stated subset: CD45RA+ positively selected. The chain is built from TRBV30 and TRBJ2-6; D not resolved. In DNA, the CDR3 is TGTGCCTGGAGTGTACAGACCCTGGGGGCCAACGTCCTGACTTTC. It encodes CAWSVQTLGANVLTF.